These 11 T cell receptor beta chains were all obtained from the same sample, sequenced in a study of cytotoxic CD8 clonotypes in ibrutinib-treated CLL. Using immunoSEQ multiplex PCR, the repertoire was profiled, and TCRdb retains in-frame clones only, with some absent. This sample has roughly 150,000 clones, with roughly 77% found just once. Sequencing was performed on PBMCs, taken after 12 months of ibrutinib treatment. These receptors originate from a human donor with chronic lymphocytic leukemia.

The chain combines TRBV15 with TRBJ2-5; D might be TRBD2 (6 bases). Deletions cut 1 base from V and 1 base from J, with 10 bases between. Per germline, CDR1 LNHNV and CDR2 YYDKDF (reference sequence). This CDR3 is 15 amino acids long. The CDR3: CATSRVRGPQETQYF. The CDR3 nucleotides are TGTGCCACCAGCAGAGTGCGGGGTCCCCAAGAGACCCAGTACTTC. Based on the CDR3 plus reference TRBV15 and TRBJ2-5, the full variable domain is DAMVIQNPRYQVTQFGKPVTLSCSQTLNHNVMYWYQQKSSQAPKLLFHYYDKDFNNEADTPDNFQSRRPNTSFCFLDIRSPGLGDTAMYLCATSRVRGPQETQYFGPGTRLLVL.

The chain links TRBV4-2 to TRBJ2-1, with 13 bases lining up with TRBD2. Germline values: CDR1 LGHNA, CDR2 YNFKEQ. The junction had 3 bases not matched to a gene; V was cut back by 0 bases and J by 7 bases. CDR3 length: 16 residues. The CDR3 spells CASSQDMGLAGNEQFF. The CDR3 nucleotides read TGTGCCAGCAGCCAAGATATGGGACTAGCGGGGAATGAGCAGTTCTTC.

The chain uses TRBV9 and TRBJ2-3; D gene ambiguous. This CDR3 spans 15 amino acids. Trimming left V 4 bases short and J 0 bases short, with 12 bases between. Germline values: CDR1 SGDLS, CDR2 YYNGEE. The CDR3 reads CASSSNGVSTDTQYF. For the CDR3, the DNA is TGTGCCAGCAGCAGTAATGGGGTTAGCACAGATACGCAGTATTTT.

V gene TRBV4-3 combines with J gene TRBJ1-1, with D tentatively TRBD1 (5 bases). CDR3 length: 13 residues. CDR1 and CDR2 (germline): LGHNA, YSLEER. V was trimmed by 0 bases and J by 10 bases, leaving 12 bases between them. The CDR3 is CASSQEFSGVAFF. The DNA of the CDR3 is TGCGCCAGCAGCCAAGAGTTTTCGGGGGTAGCTTTCTTT.

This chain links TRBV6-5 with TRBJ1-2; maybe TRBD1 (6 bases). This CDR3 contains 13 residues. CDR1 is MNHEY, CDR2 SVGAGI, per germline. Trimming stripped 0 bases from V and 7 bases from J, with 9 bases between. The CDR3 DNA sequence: TGTGCCAGCAGTTACTCAGGGGGATCTGGCTACACCTTC. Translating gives CASSYSGGSGYTF.

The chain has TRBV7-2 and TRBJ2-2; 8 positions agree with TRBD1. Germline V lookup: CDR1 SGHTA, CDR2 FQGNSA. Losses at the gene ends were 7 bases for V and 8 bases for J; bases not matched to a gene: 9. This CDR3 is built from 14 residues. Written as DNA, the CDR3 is TGTGCCAGCACCTTCAAAGGGGACAGGGGGGAGCTGTTTTTT. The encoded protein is CASTFKGDRGELFF.

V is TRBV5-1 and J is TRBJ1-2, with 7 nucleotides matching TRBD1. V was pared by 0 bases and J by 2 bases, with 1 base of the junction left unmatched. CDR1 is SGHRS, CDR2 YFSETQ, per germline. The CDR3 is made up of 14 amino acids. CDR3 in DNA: TGCGCCAGCAGCTTGGGGGACAGAAACTATGGCTACACCTTC. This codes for CASSLGDRNYGYTF.

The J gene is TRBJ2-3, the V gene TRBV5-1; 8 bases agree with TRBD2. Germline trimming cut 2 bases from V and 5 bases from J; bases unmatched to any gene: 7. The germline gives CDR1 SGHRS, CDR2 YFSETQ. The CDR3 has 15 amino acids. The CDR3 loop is CASSLAGVTGDTQYF. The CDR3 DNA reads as TGCGCCAGCAGCTTAGCGGGGGTTACGGGAGATACGCAGTATTTT. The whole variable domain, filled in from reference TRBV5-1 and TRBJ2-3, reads KAGVTQTPRYLIKTRGQQVTLSCSPISGHRSVSWYQQTPGQGLQFLFEYFSETQRNKGNFPGRFSGRQFSNSRSEMNVSTLELGDSALYLCASSLAGVTGDTQYFGPGTRLTVL.

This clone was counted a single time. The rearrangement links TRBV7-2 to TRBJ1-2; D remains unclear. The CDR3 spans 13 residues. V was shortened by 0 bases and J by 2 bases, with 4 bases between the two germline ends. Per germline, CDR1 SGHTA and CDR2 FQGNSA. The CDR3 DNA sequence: TGTGCCAGCAGCTTAGCACAGAACTATGGCTACACCTTC. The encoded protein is CASSLAQNYGYTF. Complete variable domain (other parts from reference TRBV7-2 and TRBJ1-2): GAGVSQSPSNKVTEKGKDVELRCDPISGHTALYWYRQSLGQGLEFLIYFQGNSAPDKSGLPSDRFSAERTGGSVSTLTIQRTQQEDSAVYLCASSLAQNYGYTFGSGTRLTVV.

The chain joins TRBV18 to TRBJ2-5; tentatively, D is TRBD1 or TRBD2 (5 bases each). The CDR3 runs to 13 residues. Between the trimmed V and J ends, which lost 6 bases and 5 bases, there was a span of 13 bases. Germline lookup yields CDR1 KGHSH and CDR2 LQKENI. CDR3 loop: CASSTEWGETQYF. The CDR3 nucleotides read TGTGCCAGCTCGACCGAGTGGGGGGAGACCCAGTACTTC.

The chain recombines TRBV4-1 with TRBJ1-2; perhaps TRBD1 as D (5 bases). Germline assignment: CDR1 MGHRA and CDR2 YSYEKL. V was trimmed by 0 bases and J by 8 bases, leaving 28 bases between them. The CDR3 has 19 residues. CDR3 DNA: TGCGCCAGCAGCCAAGAAACGGTAAAGGACGGGGGACGCCCACGGGGCTACACCTTC. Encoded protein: CASSQETVKDGGRPRGYTF.